This entry lists 6 T cell receptor beta chains sequenced from one sample in a study of Graves' ophthalmopathy and Graves' hyperthyroidism. RNA transcripts were the source from which TCR beta CDR3 regions were amplified. Investigators did first-round RT-PCR with HTBI primers, then second-round multiplex PCR. One entry per CDR3 protein results from TCRdb running MiXCR on the multiplex PCR reads. This table has almost 400,000 distinct CDR3 sequences, 18% appearing once. Material: peripheral blood. Every receptor here comes from a woman under 30 with Graves' ophthalmopathy.

This clonotype was picked up many times. V usage is TRBV20-1 and J usage is TRBJ2-7, with TRBD2 as a possible D gene (6 bases). Trimming removed 6 bases from V and 4 bases from J, with 13 bases in between. The germline V gene has CDR1 DFQATT and CDR2 SNEGSKA (reference sequence). The CDR3 length is 12 residues. Here the CDR3 reads CSAEGRGYEQYF. CDR3 bases: TGCAGTGCGGAGGGACGGGGATACGAGCAGTACTTC.

At least ten counts were recorded for this clonotype. V usage is TRBV24-1 and J usage is TRBJ1-6, with no clear D. In germline, CDR1 is KGHDR, CDR2 SFDVKD. With 2 bases removed from V and 19 bases from J, the gap between germline ends came to 11 bases. The CDR3 runs to 11 residues. The CDR3 here is CATSDSSGLHF. In DNA form, the CDR3 reads TGTGCCACCAGTGATTCGTCGGGATTACACTTT.

This clonotype was observed many times. This chain links TRBV6-2 or TRBV6-3 with TRBJ1-1; maybe TRBD1 (6 bases). Trimming removed 9 bases at V and 6 bases at J, with 20 bases between. The CDR3 runs 14 residues. Per germline, CDR1 MNHEY and CDR2 SVGEGT. CDR3 nucleotides: TGTGCCAGTGAAGGATCAGGGGCGTCTCCTGAAGCTTTCTTT. It is translated as CASEGSGASPEAFF.

At least ten counts were recorded for this clonotype. The chain couples TRBV18 to TRBJ2-5; tentatively, D is TRBD1 (5 bases). Trimming stripped 8 bases from V and 5 bases from J, with 15 bases between. Germline V gene data show CDR1 as KGHSH and CDR2 as LQKENI. CDR3 length: 13 residues. CDR3 bases: TGTGCCAGCAGCCCCCGAAGGGGCGAGACCCAGTACTTC. As protein: CASSPRRGETQYF.

Only one count was recorded for this clonotype. The chain employs TRBV7-2 and TRBJ2-5, with a tentative D call TRBD2 (5 bases). The CDR3 has 15 residues. The germline V gene encodes CDR1 SGHTA and CDR2 FQGNSA. V dropped 1 base and J dropped 4 bases, with 13 bases sitting between them. CDR3 sequence: CASSLEVTGRETQYF. The CDR3 DNA reads as TGTGCCAGCAGCTTAGAAGTTACGGGAAGAGAGACCCAGTACTTC.

This clonotype was seen repeatedly, ten times or more. Here the CDR3 reads CASSIGGPGRKNTEAFF. CDR3 sequence (DNA): TGTGCCAGTAGTATAGGGGGGCCGGGAAGGAAGAACACTGAAGCTTTCTTT. The chain couples TRBV19 to TRBJ1-1; perhaps TRBD1 as D (6 bases). Germline-derived CDR1 and CDR2 are LNHDA and SQIVND (reference sequence). The V end was cut by 1 base, the J end by 1 base, with 16 bases between. This CDR3 is 17 amino acids long.